This TCR beta chain derives from a study of T cell changes during pregnancy in multiple sclerosis. Trimming stripped 4 bases from V and 7 bases from J, with 19 bases between. Germline loops: CDR1 GTSNPN, CDR2 SVGIG (reference sequence). The CDR3 runs 15 residues. Clones were sequenced by immunoSEQ multiplex PCR, and TCRdb holds only the in-frame ones, with some missing. The sample holds tens of thousands of clones, around 91% seen once. This material consisted of CD8+ T cells from peripheral blood mononuclear cells, taken in the third trimester of pregnancy. The rearrangement uses TRBV30 and TRBJ1-4, with D possibly TRBD1 on 6 matching bases. The clonotype originates from a female donor with multiple sclerosis, enrolled in a pregnancy study. This CDR3 is CAWNLRGGAFEKLFF. The DNA of the CDR3 is TGTGCCTGGAACCTAAGAGGGGGGGCCTTTGAAAAACTGTTTTTT.